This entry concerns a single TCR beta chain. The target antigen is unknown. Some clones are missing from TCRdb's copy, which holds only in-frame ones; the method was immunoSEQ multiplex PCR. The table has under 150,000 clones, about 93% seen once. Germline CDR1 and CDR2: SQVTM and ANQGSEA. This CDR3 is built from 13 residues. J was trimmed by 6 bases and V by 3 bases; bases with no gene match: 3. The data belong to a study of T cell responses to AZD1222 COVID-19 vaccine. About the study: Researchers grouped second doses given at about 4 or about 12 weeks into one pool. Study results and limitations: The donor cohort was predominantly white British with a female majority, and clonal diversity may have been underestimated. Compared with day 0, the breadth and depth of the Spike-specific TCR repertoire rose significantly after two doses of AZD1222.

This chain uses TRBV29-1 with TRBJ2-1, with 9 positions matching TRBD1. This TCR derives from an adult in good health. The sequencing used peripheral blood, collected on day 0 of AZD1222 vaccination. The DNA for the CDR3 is TGCAGCGTTGACGGGACAGGGAGCAATGAGCAGTTCTTC. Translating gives CSVDGTGSNEQFF.